Presented here are 31 T cell receptor beta chains from one specimen sequenced in a study of T cell changes during pregnancy in multiple sclerosis. Sequenced by immunoSEQ multiplex PCR; TCRdb stores in-frame clones only, minus some. The sample contains 40,000 to 55,000 clones, over 85% of which appear only once. The material was CD4+ T cells from peripheral blood mononuclear cells, obtained before pregnancy. These receptor sequences come from a female donor with multiple sclerosis, enrolled in a pregnancy study.

The chain couples TRBV5-6 to TRBJ2-7; D gene unclear. The CDR3 consists of 12 residues. Between the trimmed V and J ends, which lost 1 base and 13 bases, there was a span of 15 bases. The germline V gene encodes CDR1 SGHDT and CDR2 YYEEEE. CDR3: CASSLFGAMPYF. CDR3 sequence (DNA): TGTGCCAGCAGCTTGTTTGGAGCCATGCCATACTTC.

This chain links TRBV18 with TRBJ1-1; D uncertain. The CDR3 spans 14 residues. Germline CDR1 reads KGHSH; CDR2 reads LQKENI. V dropped 3 bases and J dropped 1 base, with 9 bases sitting between them. CDR3 DNA: TGTGCCAGCTCACCGCAAACAGAGAACACTGAAGCTTTCTTT. It yields the protein CASSPQTENTEAFF. Full variable domain (missing parts from reference TRBV18 and TRBJ1-1): NAGVMQNPRHLVRRRGQEARLRCSPMKGHSHVYWYRQLPEEGLKFMVYLQKENIIDESGMPKERFSAEFPKEGPSILRIQQVVRGDSAAYFCASSPQTENTEAFFGQGTRLTVV.

This chain uses TRBV19 with TRBJ1-1; 11 nucleotides match TRBD1. The ends lost 5 bases at V and 7 bases at J; junction bases unmatched: 9. Germline V lookup: CDR1 LNHDA, CDR2 SQIVND (reference sequence). This CDR3 comprises 15 residues. The CDR3 DNA is TGTGCCAGTAGTCCGTGGACAGGGGGCGCGGATGAAGCTTTCTTT. Translation: CASSPWTGGADEAFF.

This chain uses TRBV11-2 with TRBJ2-1, with 13 bases matching TRBD2. The trim removed 4 bases at V and 8 bases at J, leaving 5 bases unmatched. The germline gives CDR1 SGHAT, CDR2 FQNNGV. The CDR3 spans 15 residues. CDR3 residues: CASSSGLAGDHEQFF. DNA of the CDR3: TGTGCCAGCAGCTCTGGACTAGCGGGAGACCATGAGCAGTTCTTC.

V gene TRBV5-1 combines with J gene TRBJ2-2, with 12 bases aligning to TRBD2. Trimming cost V 0 bases and J 5 bases; bases outside gene matches: 2. CDR1 is SGHRS, CDR2 YFSETQ, per germline. The CDR3 runs to 16 residues. CDR3: CASSLGLAGETGELFF. CDR3 sequence (DNA): TGCGCCAGCAGCTTGGGACTAGCGGGAGAAACCGGGGAGCTGTTTTTT.

The rearrangement links TRBV28 to TRBJ2-4; 7 bases match TRBD2. Germline V gene data show CDR1 as MDHEN and CDR2 as SYDVKM. Trimming took 8 bases from V and 7 from J; bases not matched to a gene: 8. The CDR3 has 13 amino acids. For the CDR3, the DNA is TGTGCCAGCGGACGGGAGGCGGGGAACATTCAGTACTTC. Residues: CASGREAGNIQYF.

The chain uses TRBV4-1 and TRBJ1-3; D ambiguous. Trimming pared 3 bases from V and 0 bases from J, leaving 9 bases between. Germline V CDR1 and CDR2: MGHRA, YSYEKL. This CDR3 spans 15 amino acids. The CDR3 spells CASSHGSPSGNTIYF. CDR3 DNA sequence: TGCGCCAGCAGCCACGGGTCCCCCTCTGGAAACACCATATATTTT.

J is TRBJ1-2 and V is TRBV2; a weak D match, TRBD1 (6 bases). The germline V and J ends were trimmed by 9 bases and 0 bases, with 11 bases remaining between them. Germline CDR1 SNHLY, CDR2 FYNNEI. This CDR3 region has 13 residues. The DNA for the CDR3 is TGTGCCAGGGGGGCCCAACCTAACTATGGCTACACCTTC. As protein: CARGAQPNYGYTF.

This clone has just one count. The V gene is TRBV4-3, the J gene TRBJ1-1; D unresolved. CDR1 and CDR2 (germline): LGHNA, YSLEER. The length of the CDR3 is 14 residues. V was cut by 4 bases and J by 4 bases, with 13 bases left in between. CDR3: CASSPKQRGTEAFF. In nucleotides, the CDR3 is TGCGCCAGCAGCCCGAAGCAACGGGGCACTGAAGCTTTCTTT.

This chain links TRBV6-5 with TRBJ2-1; D may be TRBD2 (6 bases). Trimming removed 4 bases from V and 6 bases from J, with 13 bases in between. Per the germline V gene, CDR1 is MNHEY and CDR2 is SVGAGI. This CDR3 is built from 14 residues. The CDR3 bases are TGTGCCAGCAGTTCGACGGGAGTGGCCAATGAGCAGTTCTTC. Residues: CASSSTGVANEQFF.

This clone has a handful of counts. The rearrangement links TRBV27 to TRBJ2-7; a weak D match, TRBD2 (5 bases). CDR3 size: 18 residues. Germline assignment: CDR1 MNHEY and CDR2 SMNVEV (reference sequence). Deletions cut 6 bases from V and 5 bases from J, with 29 bases between. CDR3 sequence (DNA): TGTGCCAGCAGGCACTCAACTAATAAGGACTTACGGGCGAACGAGCAGTACTTC. This encodes CASRHSTNKDLRANEQYF.

The gene calls are TRBV5-6 and TRBJ2-3; D unclear. CDR1 is SGHDT and CDR2 is YYEEEE in the germline V gene. The CDR3 length is 14 residues. The V and J ends lost 4 bases and 7 bases respectively, with 16 bases between them. CDR3 region: CASSHSRFGHTQYF. CDR3 DNA sequence: TGTGCCAGCAGCCACTCCAGGTTCGGCCATACGCAGTATTTT. Full variable domain (rest looked up from reference TRBV5-6 and TRBJ2-3): DAGVTQSPTHLIKTRGQQVTLRCSPKSGHDTVSWYQQALGQGPQFIFQYYEEEERQRGNFPDRFSGHQFPNYSSELNVNALLLGDSALYLCASSHSRFGHTQYFGPGTRLTVL.

The V and J genes are TRBV6-4 and TRBJ2-1, with D possibly matching TRBD2 (6 bases). The CDR3 runs to 12 residues. The V gene's germline CDR1 is MRHNA and CDR2 SNTAGT. V dropped 6 bases and J dropped 9 bases, with 12 bases sitting between them. The CDR3 region has the DNA TGTGCCAGCAGCCCCGGGAGTTTTGAGCAGTTCTTC. Its translation is CASSPGSFEQFF.

The chain links TRBV11-2 to TRBJ2-3, with 7 bases aligning to TRBD1. The CDR3 contains 17 residues. The J segment lost 6 bases and the V segment lost 1 base, leaving 13 bases of the junction unmatched. Germline V gene sequence: CDR1 SGHAT, CDR2 FQNNGV. The CDR3 here is CASSLGISLRGHDTQYF. The CDR3 bases are TGTGCCAGCAGCTTAGGGATCAGCCTAAGGGGGCACGATACGCAGTATTTT.

Only one count was recorded for this clone. The chain joins TRBV27 to TRBJ1-2; the D gene is possibly TRBD1 (5 bases). Germline CDR1 is MNHEY and CDR2 is SMNVEV (reference sequence). The CDR3 consists of 16 residues. V lost 7 bases to trimming and J lost 2 bases, with 20 bases between them. CDR3 sequence: CASTSLEGLGNYGYTF. DNA of the CDR3: TGTGCCAGCACTTCCCTGGAGGGGCTCGGAAACTATGGCTACACCTTC.

The chain employs TRBV6-5 and TRBJ2-3; 10 positions match TRBD1. The germline CDR1 and CDR2 sequences are MNHEY and SVGAGI. The CDR3 sequence is 14 residues long. J lost 5 bases, V lost 6 bases, and 5 bases had no gene match. CDR3 bases: TGTGCCAGCAGAAAGACAGGGGGCAAAGATACGCAGTATTTT. The encoded protein is CASRKTGGKDTQYF.

V usage is TRBV6-5 and J usage is TRBJ2-7; the D gene is possibly TRBD2 (6 bases). V was clipped by 1 base and J by 4 bases, with 11 bases between them. CDR3 length equals 14 residues. Germline V gene lookup returns CDR1 MNHEY and CDR2 SVGAGI. This chain's CDR3 is CASSYYRGSYEQYF. The CDR3 DNA reads TGTGCCAGCAGTTACTATCGGGGGTCGTACGAGCAGTACTTC.

The chain recombines TRBV5-1 with TRBJ2-6; TRBD2 is a possible D gene (5 bases). The germline V gene encodes CDR1 SGHRS and CDR2 YFSETQ. This CDR3 region has 18 residues. V dropped 0 bases and J dropped 0 bases, with 13 bases sitting between them. The CDR3 spells CASSLVVALGSGANVLTF. In DNA, the CDR3 is TGCGCCAGCAGCTTGGTTGTAGCGTTAGGCTCTGGGGCCAACGTCCTGACTTTC.

The J gene is TRBJ2-2, the V gene TRBV27; D remains unclear. Germline V gives CDR1 MNHEY, CDR2 SMNVEV (reference sequence). Trimming removed 7 bases at V and 1 base at J, with 4 bases between. The CDR3 has 12 amino acids. CDR3 residues: CASTRNTGELFF. The CDR3 nucleotides read TGTGCCAGCACGAGGAACACCGGGGAGCTGTTTTTT.

The genes are TRBV19 and TRBJ2-1, with 8 bases fitting TRBD2. The V gene end was trimmed by 5 bases and the J gene end by 9 bases; junction bases not matched to a gene: 12. Germline V CDR1 and CDR2: LNHDA, SQIVND (reference sequence). There are 15 residues in the CDR3. The DNA of the CDR3 is TGTGCCAGTAGTCCCGGGACTAGTGATCGAGGTGAGCAGTTCTTC. Protein product: CASSPGTSDRGEQFF.

V is TRBV6-1 and J is TRBJ2-5; the match to TRBD1 covers 9 bases. The junction had 5 bases not matched to a gene; V was cut back by 4 bases and J by 5 bases. CDR3 length: 14 amino acids. Germline lookup yields CDR1 MNHNS and CDR2 SASEGT. The CDR3 loop reads CASSVRDREETQYF. CDR3 coding DNA: TGTGCCAGCAGTGTGAGGGACAGGGAGGAGACCCAGTACTTC.

The CDR3 loop is CASGETLRGYEQYF. The CDR3 DNA follows: TGTGCCAGCGGAGAGACCTTACGGGGCTACGAGCAGTACTTC. The chain recombines TRBV28 with TRBJ2-7; possible D gene TRBD2, 5 bases. CDR1 MDHEN and CDR2 SYDVKM come from the germline V gene. Trimming took off 8 bases at V and 3 bases at J, with 17 bases between the two ends. The CDR3 has 14 amino acids.

A single count supports this clone. In DNA form, the CDR3 reads TGTGCCAGCTCACCACGGAAACTAGCGGGAGCCGGCACCGGGGAGCTGTTTTTT. Its translation: CASSPRKLAGAGTGELFF. This rearrangement joins TRBV18 to TRBJ2-2; 11 bases agree with TRBD2. J lost 4 bases, V lost 1 base, and 8 bases had no gene match. This CDR3 has 18 residues. Germline V gives CDR1 KGHSH, CDR2 LQKENI.

V gene TRBV28 combines with J gene TRBJ1-5; 8 bases are shared with TRBD1. The CDR3 contains 13 residues. Germline lookup yields CDR1 MDHEN and CDR2 SYDVKM. V trimming: 6 bases; J trimming: 5 bases; junction bases outside the gene matches: 3. The CDR3 protein is CASRKQGDQPQHF. In DNA form, the CDR3 reads TGTGCCAGCAGGAAACAGGGGGATCAGCCCCAGCATTTT.

The genes are TRBV5-1 and TRBJ2-2, with D maybe TRBD2 (5 bases). CDR1 is SGHRS, CDR2 YFSETQ, per germline. CDR3 length: 16 residues. With 2 bases removed from V and 0 bases from J, the gap between germline ends came to 11 bases. CDR3 region: CASSFEGSSNTGELFF. The CDR3 region has the DNA TGCGCCAGCAGCTTTGAGGGCTCCTCGAACACCGGGGAGCTGTTTTTT.

The chain has TRBV6-5 and TRBJ1-1; possibly TRBD1 for D (6 bases). The V gene lost 6 bases and the J gene lost 7 bases, with 18 bases spanning the gap. Germline V gene lookup returns CDR1 MNHEY and CDR2 SVGAGI. This CDR3 region has 14 residues. Written as DNA, the CDR3 is TGTGCCAGCAGGGGGTCCGGGGGGCAGGGTGAAGCTTTCTTT. Its translation is CASRGSGGQGEAFF.

The CDR3 spells CASKTSGGYTGELFF. The CDR3 DNA is TGTGCCAGCAAGACCAGCGGGGGCTACACCGGGGAGCTGTTTTTT. The J gene is TRBJ2-2, the V gene TRBV2; 8 bases line up with TRBD2. CDR3 length: 15 amino acids. The ends lost 7 bases at V and 3 bases at J; junction bases unmatched: 7. CDR1 is SNHLY and CDR2 is FYNNEI in the germline V gene. Looking up the rest from reference TRBV2 and TRBJ2-2 gives the full variable domain: EPEVTQTPSHQVTQMGQEVILRCVPISNHLYFYWYRQILGQKVEFLVSFYNNEISEKSEIFDDQFSVERPDGSNFTLKIRSTKLEDSAMYFCASKTSGGYTGELFFGEGSRLTVL.

This chain uses TRBV7-2 with TRBJ2-7; D possibly corresponds to TRBD2 (6 bases). This CDR3 comprises 14 residues. Germline-derived CDR1 and CDR2 are SGHTA and FQGNSA. Trimming shortened V by 3 bases and J by 4 bases, and 13 bases separated the two germline ends. Here the CDR3 DNA reads TGTGCCAGCAGCTTCGGCGGGGCCTTATACGAGCAGTACTTC. Translating gives CASSFGGALYEQYF.

The V call is TRBV6-5, the J call TRBJ2-2, with D uncertain. The CDR3 runs 16 residues. Trimming removed 0 bases at V and 5 bases at J, with 13 bases between. CDR1 is MNHEY and CDR2 is SVGAGI in the germline V gene. CDR3 protein: CASSYSAIGTTGELFF. The CDR3 nucleotides are TGTGCCAGCAGTTACTCAGCAATTGGTACGACCGGGGAGCTGTTTTTT.

This chain joins TRBV11-1 and TRBJ2-7; 11 bases line up with TRBD2. The CDR3 spans 15 residues. After removal of 5 bases from V and 5 bases from J, the junction contained 8 bases not matched to a gene. In germline, CDR1 is SGHAT, CDR2 FQDESV (reference sequence). CDR3: CASSALSGRAHEQYF. The CDR3, as DNA: TGTGCCAGCAGCGCTCTTAGCGGGAGGGCCCACGAGCAGTACTTC.

The chain carries TRBV28 and TRBJ1-2; TRBD1 matches at 7 bases. Trimming removed 4 bases from V and 3 bases from J; junction bases left unmatched: 8. The germline V gene has CDR1 MDHEN and CDR2 SYDVKM. This CDR3 has 15 amino acids. The CDR3 DNA reads TGTGCCAGCAGTTCCCAGGGGGACCCTTACTATGGCTACACCTTC. It is translated as CASSSQGDPYYGYTF.